Each of the 3 T cell receptor beta chains below was sequenced from the same sample in a study of blood T cells in healthy people across ages. Sample-barcoded 5' priming and a J-beta primer mix drove a second PCR of 7 to 11 cycles. TCRdb recomputed calls from the 5' RACE reads with MiXCR, one row per CDR3 protein. The table lists about 1.7 million distinct CDR3 sequences, roughly 28% of them singletons. Input material: blood. Receptor source: a woman between 25 and 40 years old in good health.

The genes are TRBV7-2 and TRBJ2-7, with D unresolved. The CDR3 spans 14 residues. The germline V gene has CDR1 SGHTA and CDR2 FQGNSA. V lost 0 bases and J 4 bases, leaving 10 bases between the germline ends. CDR3 bases: TGTGCCAGCAGCTTAGCCGGACCTTTATACGAGCAGTACTTC. This gives the protein CASSLAGPLYEQYF. The full variable domain, rest sourced from reference TRBV7-2 and TRBJ2-7, is GAGVSQSPSNKVTEKGKDVELRCDPISGHTALYWYRQSLGQGLEFLIYFQGNSAPDKSGLPSDRFSAERTGGSVSTLTIQRTQQEDSAVYLCASSLAGPLYEQYFGPGTRLTVT.

This clonotype has a handful of counts. The V and J genes are TRBV7-2 and TRBJ2-1, with D possibly matching TRBD1 (5 bases). V was cut by 5 bases and J by 2 bases, with 10 bases left in between. From germline, CDR1 is SGHTA and CDR2 FQGNSA. This CDR3 contains 14 residues. DNA for the CDR3: TGTGCCAGCAGCACCCCACAGGCCTACAATGAGCAGTTCTTC. Its translation: CASSTPQAYNEQFF.

As regards this clonotype: The junction shows a germline mismatch at one end, possibly a read error. The chain carries TRBV20-1 and TRBJ1-5, with D tentatively TRBD1 (5 bases). The CDR3 covers 13 residues. Germline CDR1 reads DFQATT; CDR2 reads SNEGSKA (reference sequence). This CDR3 reads CSARVGAGQPQHF. In DNA form, the CDR3 reads TGCAGTGCCAGAGTAGGGGCTGGGCAGCCCCAGCATTTT.